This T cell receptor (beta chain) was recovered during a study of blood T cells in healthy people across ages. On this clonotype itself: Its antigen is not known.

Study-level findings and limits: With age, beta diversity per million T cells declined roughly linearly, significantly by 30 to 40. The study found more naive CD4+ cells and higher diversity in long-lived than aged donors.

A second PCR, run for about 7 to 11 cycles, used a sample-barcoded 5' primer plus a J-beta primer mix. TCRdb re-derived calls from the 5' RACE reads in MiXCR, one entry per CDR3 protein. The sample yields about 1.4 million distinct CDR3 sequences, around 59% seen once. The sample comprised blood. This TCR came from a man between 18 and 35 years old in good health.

The CDR3 loop reads CSAVYYRSSRQPQHF. The CDR3 nucleotides read TGCAGTGCCGTTTATTACAGGAGTTCTCGTCAGCCCCAGCATTTT. This chain links TRBV20-1 with TRBJ1-5; tentative D call: TRBD1 (5 bases). Per the germline V gene, CDR1 is DFQATT and CDR2 is SNEGSKA (reference sequence). Trimming shortened V by 6 bases and J by 6 bases, and 21 bases separated the two germline ends. The CDR3 length is 15 residues.